The entry below describes one T cell receptor (beta chain). This CDR3 is built from 17 residues. V lost 1 base and J 1 base, leaving 11 bases between the germline ends. Germline V gene lookup returns CDR1 SNHLY and CDR2 FYNNEI. This sample is drawn from a study of blood T cell repertoires in COVID-19. Whole-study context: PBMCs, B-cell-depleted T cells, or T cells provided the cDNA or gDNA that made up the material.

Using immunoSEQ multiplex PCR, the repertoire was profiled, and TCRdb retains in-frame clones only, with some absent. There are 350,000 to 450,000 clones in the sample; just under 90% occur only once, and approximately 1.5% lies in the top ten. The TCR sequence derives from a woman in her thirties who had recovered from COVID-19. Sequences were obtained from PBMCs or T cells enriched from blood (not recorded which). The chain couples TRBV2 to TRBJ1-6; D gene unclear. As DNA, the CDR3 is TGTGCCAGCAGTGAAGGGCTTACGGGATCCTATAATTCACCCCTCCACTTT. Translation gives CASSEGLTGSYNSPLHF.